The table lists the clone carrying this T cell receptor (beta chain) with a few counts. What it binds is unknown. These data are taken from a study of T-cell reconstitution after alpha-beta-depleted transplantation in children. Study-wide results and caveats: Fresh T-cell production supplied most of the T-cell counts and diversity seen one year after transplant.

Unique molecular identifiers were built into the TCRbeta library. TCRdb fed the PCR reads into MiXCR, producing one record per CDR3 protein. This sample has some 310,000 distinct CDR3 sequences, with around 25% found just once. This material consisted of PBMCs, mostly from graft donor cells, taken 180 days after TCRalphabeta/CD19-depleted stem cell transplant. This receptor was obtained from a male patient younger than 18 who had a stem cell transplant for acute lymphoblastic leukemia, so the T cells may come from the graft donor.

CDR3 residues: CASSEHRNTEAFF. The CDR3 DNA is TGTGCCAGCAGTGAGCATAGGAACACTGAAGCTTTCTTT. The genes are TRBV25-1 and TRBJ1-1; D not resolved. Germline-derived CDR1 and CDR2 are MGHDK and SYGVNS. The V gene lost 3 bases and the J gene lost 1 base, with 6 bases spanning the gap. The CDR3 is 13 amino acids.